This T cell receptor (beta chain) was retrieved from a study of T cells after yellow fever vaccination (dated by TCRdb to between 2018 and 2021). Concerning the study at large: The SMART-Seq v4 Ultra Low Input RNA kit was used to prepare libraries from fractions with low cell numbers. To follow T-cell clones before and after primary and booster YFV17D yellow fever vaccination, bulk TCR alpha and beta repertoires were sequenced over time. Two healthy male donors, one aged 18 to 29 and one aged 30 to 39 years, were included in the cohort. Blood was drawn at multiple timepoints before and after primary and secondary immunization, with bulk PBMC replicates and cell subsets isolated. Paper-wide results and their limitations: A small fraction of clonotypes showed up in both the CD4 and CD8 compartments, probably as a result of convergent recombination. Most clones expanded after primary vaccination (96% of CD4 and roughly 91% of CD8) were re-detected after the booster, suggesting that broad memory maintenance occurred. Because the study included only a couple of donors, the extent to which the findings can be generalized is limited. FACS-sorted repertoires could contain abundant contaminating clonotypes from the bulk population, so computational filtering was required. The secondary T-cell response was found to be weaker but faster than the primary response, with a peak reached on day 5 rather than on day 15.

TCR cDNA was synthesized by 5'RACE template switching, through which a universal primer site and unique molecular identifiers were introduced. cDNA synthesis was primed from both the TCR alpha and TCR beta constant segments. Library amplification used two PCR steps, and the second PCR step added sample barcodes and sequencing adapters. Libraries were sequenced on Illumina HiSeq 2500 (2x100 bp) or NovaSeq (2x150 bp). The paper's data handling went like this. Reads were demultiplexed and collapsed into UMI consensus sequences with MIGEC, and V(D)J alignment was performed with MiXCR. Using edgeR on replicate PBMC samples, clonotypes were called vaccine-responding if FDR was below 0.01 and the log2 fold change was above 5 up to day 15. CD4 or CD8 identity was assigned to each bulk clonotype according to whether the clonotype was present at higher abundance in the sequenced CD4 repertoire or the sequenced CD8 repertoire. TCRdb redid the processing of the public reads, applying fastp at Q25 and MiXCR, and retained in-frame beta chains. Identical CDR3 proteins give one entry, which carries the most common genes and DNA. The V and J calls and clone size are TCRdb's, not the authors'. The table for this sample lists almost 600,000 distinct CDR3 sequences; less than 15% of them were counted only once. The biggest ten clones account for more than 12% of the sample.

Comment on this clonotype: Its binding antigen is unknown. No clone much larger than this one lies a single base away; base qualities are absent.

V was cut back by 8 bases and J by 1 base, leaving a gap of 17 bases between them. CDR1 LNHDA and CDR2 SQIVND were looked up in the germline V gene (reference sequence). The CDR3 contains 15 residues, cysteine and phenylalanine counted. The sequence is cut down to CDR3 DNA, 45 bases in frame from base 1. The treatment or condition label of this sample denotes: live attenuated yellow fever vaccine strain. At each blood-draw timepoint, two biological replicates of bulk PBMCs were obtained. A standard Ficoll-Paque protocol was used to isolate PBMCs from peripheral blood. TriZol was used to extract RNA from bulk PBMCs, CD4 and CD8 fractions, and dextramer-positive and dextramer-negative fractions.

This TCR was recovered from a man aged 25-40 years who received the YFV17D yellow fever vaccine. The sample was PBMCs, taken on the day of the yellow fever booster vaccination. The sequence joins TRBV19 to TRBJ1-1; a tentative D match to TRBD1 spans 5 bases. The DNA is TGTGCCAGTTTAGAGGGGCCAGGGAAGAACACTGAAGCTTTCTTT. Translated, this gives CASLEGPGKNTEAFF.